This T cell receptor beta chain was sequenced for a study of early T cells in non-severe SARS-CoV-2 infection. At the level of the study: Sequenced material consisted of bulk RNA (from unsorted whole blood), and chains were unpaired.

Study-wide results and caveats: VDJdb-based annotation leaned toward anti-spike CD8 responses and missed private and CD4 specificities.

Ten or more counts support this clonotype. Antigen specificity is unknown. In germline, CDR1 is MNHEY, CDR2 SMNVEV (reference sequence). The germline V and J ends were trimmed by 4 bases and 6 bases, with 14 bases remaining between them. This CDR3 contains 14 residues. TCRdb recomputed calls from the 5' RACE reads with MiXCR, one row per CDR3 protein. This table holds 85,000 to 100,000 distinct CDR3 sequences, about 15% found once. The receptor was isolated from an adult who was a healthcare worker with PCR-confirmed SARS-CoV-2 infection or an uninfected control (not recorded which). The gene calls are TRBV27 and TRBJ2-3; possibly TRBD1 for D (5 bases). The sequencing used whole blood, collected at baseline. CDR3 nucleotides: TGTGCCAGCAGTTACAGAAAGGGGCCTGATACGCAGTATTTT. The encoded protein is CASSYRKGPDTQYF.